These 32 T cell receptor beta chains were sequenced from one sample in a study of shared clonotypes between healthy human individuals. Clones were sequenced by immunoSEQ multiplex PCR, and TCRdb holds only the in-frame ones, with some missing. This sample has about 2.5 million clones; under 95% occur once, and the top ten carry 0.3% to 0.4%. Sequenced material: naive CD4+ T cells from PBMCs. The subset is: CD45RA+ positively selected. These receptors were taken from a man aged 18 to 35 in good health. Some clones in this sample may be carry-over from other donors' samples.

This chain connects TRBV11-1 to TRBJ2-1; 16 bases are shared with TRBD2. This CDR3 is 17 amino acids long. Unmatched junction bases numbered 3, after V lost 1 base and J lost 6 bases. The germline V gene has CDR1 SGHAT and CDR2 FQDESV (reference sequence). This CDR3 is CASSLGGTSGRANEQFF. CDR3 nucleotide sequence: TGTGCCAGCAGCTTAGGGGGGACTAGCGGGAGGGCCAATGAGCAGTTCTTC. Looking up the rest from reference TRBV11-1 and TRBJ2-1 gives the full variable domain: EAEVAQSPRYKITEKSQAVAFWCDPISGHATLYWYRQILGQGPELLVQFQDESVVDDSQLPKDRFSAERLKGVDSTLKIQPAELGDSAMYLCASSLGGTSGRANEQFFGPGTRLTVL.

About this clone itself: This same CDR3 is encoded by further DNA sequences in the sample. The chain is built from TRBV5-1 and TRBJ2-1, with D unclear. There are 15 residues in the CDR3. Germline CDR1 SGHRS, CDR2 YFSETQ. The V gene lost 0 bases and the J gene lost 2 bases, with 9 bases spanning the gap. The CDR3 sequence is CASSLVADPYNEQFF. CDR3 DNA: TGCGCCAGCAGCTTGGTTGCGGACCCCTACAATGAGCAGTTCTTC.

The V call is TRBV7-2, the J call TRBJ2-1, with D perhaps matching TRBD1 (6 bases). Trimming removed 1 base from V and 13 bases from J, with 14 bases in between. The CDR3 contains 13 residues. The germline V gene has CDR1 SGHTA and CDR2 FQGNSA. CDR3 residues: CASSLGTERLQFF. CDR3 in DNA: TGTGCCAGCAGCTTAGGGACAGAAAGGTTACAGTTCTTC. The variable domain in full, with the rest retrieved from reference TRBV7-2 and TRBJ2-1, is GAGVSQSPSNKVTEKGKDVELRCDPISGHTALYWYRQSLGQGLEFLIYFQGNSAPDKSGLPSDRFSAERTGGSVSTLTIQRTQQEDSAVYLCASSLGTERLQFFGPGTRLTVL.

The CDR3 spells CASSRLQGNYGYTF. The CDR3 nucleotides are TGTGCCAGCAGTCGACTACAGGGAAACTATGGCTACACCTTC. V usage is TRBV28 and J usage is TRBJ1-2; possible D gene TRBD1, 6 bases. The CDR3 totals 14 residues. With 5 bases removed from V and 2 bases from J, the gap between germline ends came to 12 bases. Germline V lookup: CDR1 MDHEN, CDR2 SYDVKM.

Note on this clone: An end of the junction differs from the germline gene, which may be a read error. The CDR3 sequence: CASSSASQAYSEQFF. In DNA form, the CDR3 reads TGCGCCAGCAGCTCGGCTAGTCAAGCCTACAGTGAGCAGTTCTTC. The chain carries TRBV5-1 and TRBJ2-1; no reliable D call. Germline CDR1 is SGHRS and CDR2 is YFSETQ. This CDR3 has 15 residues.

V usage is TRBV5-1 and J usage is TRBJ2-7, with TRBD2 matching 10 bases. The J segment lost 4 bases and the V segment lost 4 bases, leaving 2 bases of the junction unmatched. The CDR3 length is 13 residues. CDR1 and CDR2 from the germline V gene are SGHRS and YFSETQ. CDR3 protein: CASSGLADYEQYF. The CDR3 region has the DNA TGCGCCAGCAGCGGACTAGCGGATTACGAGCAGTACTTC.

The table lists this clone with a count of one. The CDR3 loop is CASSFIGGQETQYF. The CDR3 nucleotides read TGCGCCAGCAGCTTCATAGGAGGCCAAGAGACCCAGTACTTC. The chain has TRBV5-1 and TRBJ2-5; a possible D gene is TRBD2 (5 bases). Germline CDR1 is SGHRS and CDR2 is YFSETQ. With 2 bases removed from V and 1 base from J, the gap between germline ends came to 9 bases. The CDR3 has 14 amino acids.

In DNA, the CDR3 is TGTGCCTGGAGTGTGGGGAGAGGGCAGGAGACCCAGTACTTC. Its protein is CAWSVGRGQETQYF. The chain joins TRBV30 to TRBJ2-5, with D perhaps TRBD2 (5 bases). This CDR3 contains 14 residues. Trimming removed 0 bases from V and 5 bases from J, with 13 bases in between. Germline V lookup: CDR1 GTSNPN, CDR2 SVGIG (reference sequence).

V usage is TRBV28 and J usage is TRBJ1-4; no firm D call. CDR3 length equals 12 residues. The germline V gene has CDR1 MDHEN and CDR2 SYDVKM. Between the trimmed V and J ends, which lost 4 bases and 4 bases, there was a span of 4 bases. The CDR3 nucleotides read TGTGCCAGCAGTTGGGGTAATGAAAAACTGTTTTTT. Translation gives CASSWGNEKLFF. Full variable domain (rest looked up from reference TRBV28 and TRBJ1-4): DVKVTQSSRYLVKRTGEKVFLECVQDMDHENMFWYRQDPGLGLRLIYFSYDVKMKEKGDIPEGYSVSREKKERFSLILESASTNQTSMYLCASSWGNEKLFFGSGTQLSVL.

The V and J genes are TRBV5-1 and TRBJ2-5; 12 bases are a match to TRBD2. The CDR3 is 15 amino acids. Germline values: CDR1 SGHRS, CDR2 YFSETQ. V lost 4 bases and J lost 5; bases outside the gene matches: 6. The CDR3 spells CASSPTSGSRETQYF. DNA of the CDR3: TGCGCCAGCAGCCCGACTAGCGGGAGTCGCGAGACCCAGTACTTC.

The rearrangement uses TRBV6-5 and TRBJ2-2, with TRBD1 as a possible D gene (6 bases). CDR3 length: 13 residues. CDR1 MNHEY and CDR2 SVGAGI come from the germline V gene. Trimming shortened V by 5 bases and J by 4 bases, and 8 bases separated the two germline ends. For the CDR3, the DNA is TGTGCCAGCAGTAAGACAGGCACCGGGGAGCTGTTTTTT. Translating it yields CASSKTGTGELFF.

This clone was seen a single time. The V gene is TRBV7-9, the J gene TRBJ2-1; the match to TRBD1 covers 7 bases. CDR3 length equals 16 residues. After removal of 3 bases from V and 8 bases from J, the junction contained 13 bases not matched to a gene. From germline, CDR1 is SEHNR and CDR2 FQNEAQ (reference sequence). In nucleotides, the CDR3 is TGTGCCAGCAGCTTCTCCCCGAGACAGGGTAGCGATGAGCAGTTCTTC. This codes for CASSFSPRQGSDEQFF.

A note on this clone: Additional DNA sequences in this sample encode the identical CDR3. V and J are TRBV27 and TRBJ1-2, with a possible D match to TRBD1 (5 bases). Germline values: CDR1 MNHEY, CDR2 SMNVEV (reference sequence). V shed 3 bases and J shed 5 bases, with 13 bases lying between them. The CDR3 has 14 residues. CDR3 in DNA: TGTGCCAGCAGTTTGGGGGGTGCCCGGTATGGCTACACCTTC. Its protein product is CASSLGGARYGYTF.

The chain links TRBV5-4 to TRBJ2-3; TRBD2 agrees at 8 bases. CDR1 is SGHNT, CDR2 YYREEE, per germline (reference sequence). This CDR3 is 17 amino acids long. The V segment lost 2 bases and the J segment 0 bases; nucleotides outside the gene matches: 8. CDR3 nucleotide sequence: TGTGCCAGCAGCTTAGCGGGAGCTCCGGCTAGCACAGATACGCAGTATTTT. Amino acid sequence: CASSLAGAPASTDTQYF.

This chain links TRBV14 with TRBJ2-2; 8 nucleotides line up with TRBD1. The CDR3 has 16 amino acids. Germline CDR1 and CDR2: SGHDN and FVKESK. V dropped 4 bases and J dropped 4; count of bases not matched to a gene: 8. The CDR3, as DNA: TGTGCCAGCAGCCGAGGGGACAGGCGATTCACCGGGGAGCTGTTTTTT. Amino acid sequence: CASSRGDRRFTGELFF.

The chain is built from TRBV10-3 and TRBJ2-7; D is ambiguous. There are 16 residues in the CDR3. CDR1 and CDR2 from the germline V gene are ENHRY and SYGVKD. V dropped 6 bases and J dropped 1 base, with 19 bases sitting between them. CDR3 nucleotide sequence: TGTGCCATCAGGGCAGAGTGGGCAAGGGAATCCTACGAGCAGTACTTC. It yields the protein CAIRAEWARESYEQYF.

The genes are TRBV10-1 and TRBJ2-1; 9 nucleotides agree with TRBD2. This CDR3 has 14 residues. Germline CDR1 reads WNHNN; CDR2 reads SYGVQD (reference sequence). V shed 6 bases, J shed 7 bases, and the junction held 7 bases outside the gene matches. DNA of the CDR3: TGCGCCAGCAGCCTCACTAGCGGGTGGAATGAGCAGTTCTTC. Translated: CASSLTSGWNEQFF.

V is TRBV28 and J is TRBJ2-3, with TRBD2 identical over 7 bases. In germline, CDR1 is MDHEN, CDR2 SYDVKM. The CDR3 is 13 amino acids. The junction had 5 bases not matched to a gene; V was cut back by 7 bases and J by 4 bases. The CDR3: CASKGGRPDTQYF. CDR3 in DNA: TGTGCCAGCAAGGGCGGGAGACCAGATACGCAGTATTTT.

This chain links TRBV6-6 with TRBJ2-1; tentative D call: TRBD2 (6 bases). The germline V gene has CDR1 MNHNY and CDR2 SVGAGI (reference sequence). There are 15 residues in the CDR3. Trimming took 7 bases from V and 8 from J, leaving 21 bases between them. The CDR3 here is CASNNRRVGSYEQFF. DNA of the CDR3: TGTGCCAGCAACAATAGGAGGGTGGGTTCGTATGAGCAGTTCTTC.

The V call is TRBV27, the J call TRBJ2-1; 7 bases match TRBD2. Germline CDR1 MNHEY, CDR2 SMNVEV (reference sequence). This CDR3 has 14 amino acids. Trimming took 3 bases from V and 7 from J; bases not matched to a gene: 6. The CDR3 region is CASSFGGSSNEQFF. CDR3 DNA: TGTGCCAGCAGTTTCGGCGGGAGCTCAAATGAGCAGTTCTTC.

The rearrangement links TRBV20-1 to TRBJ2-1; unclear D gene. Deletions cut 3 bases from V and 8 bases from J, with 8 bases between. The germline V gene encodes CDR1 DFQATT and CDR2 SNEGSKA (reference sequence). There are 11 residues in the CDR3. CDR3 sequence (DNA): TGCAGTGCTAGTGTTTCAGATGAGCAGTTCTTC. This sequence encodes CSASVSDEQFF.

The chain employs TRBV11-2 and TRBJ2-5; weak D call: TRBD1 (6 bases). Germline lookup yields CDR1 SGHAT and CDR2 FQNNGV. The ends were cut back, 0 bases at V and 5 bases at J, with 19 bases in the middle. This CDR3 is 17 amino acids long. CDR3 DNA sequence: TGTGCCAGCAGCTTAGATGGGCGGTACAGGGTTGGCGAGACCCAGTACTTC. This sequence encodes CASSLDGRYRVGETQYF.

The rearrangement uses TRBV7-7 and TRBJ2-5, with D perhaps matching TRBD2 (6 bases). CDR3 length: 14 amino acids. CDR1 and CDR2 from the germline V gene are SSHAT and FNYEAQ (reference sequence). The ends were cut back, 2 bases at V and 2 bases at J, with 9 bases in the middle. CDR3 bases: TGTGCCAGCAGCTTAACGCTAGCGCAAGAGACCCAGTACTTC. It specifies CASSLTLAQETQYF.

The J gene is TRBJ2-1, the V gene TRBV30; D may match TRBD1 or TRBD2 (5 bases each). Germline V gene lookup returns CDR1 GTSNPN and CDR2 SVGIG (reference sequence). The V end lost 5 bases, the J end lost 7 bases, and 18 bases lay between the germline ends. This CDR3 has 14 residues. The CDR3 here is CAWGEPGRVNEQFF. In DNA form, the CDR3 reads TGTGCCTGGGGGGAACCGGGACGGGTTAATGAGCAGTTCTTC.

The chain employs TRBV29-1 and TRBJ1-1; possible D gene TRBD1, 6 bases. Deletions cut 4 bases from V and 1 base from J, with 13 bases between. CDR1 and CDR2 from the germline V gene are SQVTM and ANQGSEA. There are 14 residues in the CDR3. CDR3 sequence (DNA): TGCAGCGTTGGCCCCAGGGGAGGGAACACTGAAGCTTTCTTT. Protein sequence: CSVGPRGGNTEAFF.

This chain joins TRBV7-9 and TRBJ2-1; perhaps TRBD1 as D (5 bases). Germline loops: CDR1 SEHNR, CDR2 FQNEAQ (reference sequence). This CDR3 is 14 amino acids long. The V and J ends lost 2 bases and 10 bases respectively, with 15 bases between them. Here the CDR3 reads CASSLTQGHFEQFF. CDR3 bases: TGTGCCAGCAGCTTAACGCAGGGCCACTTCGAGCAGTTCTTC. The variable domain in full, with the rest retrieved from reference TRBV7-9 and TRBJ2-1, is DTGVSQNPRHKITKRGQNVTFRCDPISEHNRLYWYRQTLGQGPEFLTYFQNEAQLEKSRLLSDRFSAERPKGSFSTLEIQRTEQGDSAMYLCASSLTQGHFEQFFGPGTRLTVL.

This clone showed up just once. J is TRBJ1-5 and V is TRBV11-2, with D possibly being TRBD1 (6 bases). Germline V gene data show CDR1 as SGHAT and CDR2 as FQNNGV. The CDR3 spans 16 residues. Trimming removed 1 base at V and 5 bases at J, with 15 bases between. The DNA for the CDR3 is TGTGCCAGCAGCTTAGGGGGGGCTGGGGAACATCAGCCCCAGCATTTT. Amino acid sequence: CASSLGGAGEHQPQHF. Full variable domain (outside the CDR3, taken from reference TRBV11-2 and TRBJ1-5): EAGVAQSPRYKIIEKRQSVAFWCNPISGHATLYWYQQILGQGPKLLIQFQNNGVVDDSQLPKDRFSAERLKGVDSTLKIQPAKLEDSAVYLCASSLGGAGEHQPQHFGDGTRLSIL.

The gene calls are TRBV5-4 and TRBJ1-6, with 7 bases aligning to TRBD1. Germline values: CDR1 SGHNT, CDR2 YYREEE (reference sequence). Trimming took 4 bases from V and 5 from J; bases not matched to a gene: 9. CDR3 length: 16 residues. As DNA, the CDR3 is TGTGCCAGCAGCCCCATTCCAGGGGGGGATAATTCACCCCTCCACTTT. Its translation is CASSPIPGGDNSPLHF.

The gene calls are TRBV28 and TRBJ2-1; 9 bases are shared with TRBD2. V lost 2 bases and J lost 4; bases outside the gene matches: 3. In germline, CDR1 is MDHEN, CDR2 SYDVKM. CDR3 length: 15 residues. The CDR3 region is CASSLASGDYNEQFF. DNA for the CDR3: TGTGCCAGCAGTTTAGCTAGCGGGGATTACAATGAGCAGTTCTTC.

The J gene is TRBJ1-3, the V gene TRBV28; the D gene is possibly TRBD1 (6 bases). Germline assignment: CDR1 MDHEN and CDR2 SYDVKM. Trimming took off 10 bases at V and 0 bases at J, with 13 bases between the two ends. The CDR3 spans 14 residues. For the CDR3, the DNA is TGTGCCACCCAGCTAGGGGGCTCTGGAAACACCATATATTTT. Protein: CATQLGGSGNTIYF.

The chain couples TRBV28 to TRBJ2-1, with D tentatively TRBD1 or TRBD2 (6 bases each). The CDR3 extends over 18 amino acids. The germline V gene has CDR1 MDHEN and CDR2 SYDVKM. Trimming took 7 bases from V and 7 from J, leaving 29 bases between them. This CDR3 is CASNTGTSKSGVINEQFF. The CDR3 region has the DNA TGTGCCAGCAACACCGGGACATCAAAATCGGGGGTAATAAATGAGCAGTTCTTC.

The chain carries TRBV6-1 and TRBJ2-3; TRBD2 matches at 8 bases. The CDR3 length is 15 residues. Germline-derived CDR1 and CDR2 are MNHNS and SASEGT. Trimming cost V 3 bases and J 5 bases; bases outside gene matches: 7. This CDR3 reads CASSDGSGKVDTQYF. The DNA for the CDR3 is TGTGCCAGCAGTGATGGTAGCGGGAAGGTAGATACGCAGTATTTT.